What follows describes a single TCR beta chain. No antigen is known for it. The CDR3 sequence is 14 residues long. In germline, CDR1 is MNHEY, CDR2 SVGAGI. V dropped 4 bases and J dropped 1 base, with 8 bases sitting between them. This entry is derived from a study of OX40 agonist ivuxolimab in advanced cancers. Study overall: Therapy given before enrollment (anti-PD-1, anti-PD-L1 or anti-CTLA-4) was allowed, and over 35% had some.

People who had autoimmune disease history or systemic immunosuppression were excluded. Here immunoSEQ multiplex PCR was the method, and the copy in TCRdb shows in-frame clones only, minus some. This repertoire shows around 18,000 clones, approximately 80% found once; its top ten account for about an eighth. Whole-study findings and limits: In CD8+ T cells, expanded clones were on average more numerous than in CD4+. Antigen specificity was not determined for the expanded peripheral T cells.

The receptor was derived from an adult with an advanced solid tumor such as melanoma, head and neck, liver or kidney cancer. The sample was CD4+ or CD8+ T cells sorted from blood, taken in a trial of the OX40 agonist ivuxolimab. The V call is TRBV6-5, the J call TRBJ1-5; maybe TRBD1 (5 bases). In DNA, the CDR3 is TGTGCCAGCAGTTGGAACAGGAGCAATCAGCCCCAGCATTTT. Protein product: CASSWNRSNQPQHF.